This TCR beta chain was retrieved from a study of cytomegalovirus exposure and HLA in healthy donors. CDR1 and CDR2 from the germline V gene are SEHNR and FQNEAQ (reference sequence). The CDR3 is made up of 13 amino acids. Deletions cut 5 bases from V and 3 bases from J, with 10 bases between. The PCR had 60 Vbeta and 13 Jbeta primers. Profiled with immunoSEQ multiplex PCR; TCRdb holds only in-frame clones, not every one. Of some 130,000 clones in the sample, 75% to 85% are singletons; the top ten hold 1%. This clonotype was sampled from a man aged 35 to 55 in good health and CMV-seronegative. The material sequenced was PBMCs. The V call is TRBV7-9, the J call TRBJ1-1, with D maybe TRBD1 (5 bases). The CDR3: CASSEQVDTEAFF. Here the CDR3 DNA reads TGTGCCAGCAGCGAACAGGTGGACACTGAAGCTTTCTTT. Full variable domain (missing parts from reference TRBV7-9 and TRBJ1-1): DTGVSQNPRHKITKRGQNVTFRCDPISEHNRLYWYRQTLGQGPEFLTYFQNEAQLEKSRLLSDRFSAERPKGSFSTLEIQRTEQGDSAMYLCASSEQVDTEAFFGQGTRLTVV.